This T cell receptor (beta chain) was sequenced in a study of blood T cell repertoires in COVID-19 (dated by TCRdb to between 2020 and 2021). Notes on the research overall: Collaborator samples came from the United States, Italy and Spain and covered acute and convalescent phases of COVID-19. The prospective study material was composed of cDNA or gDNA derived from T cells, B-cell-depleted T cells, or PBMCs. Deeply sampled blood TCRbeta repertoires from subjects exposed to, actively infected with, or recovered from COVID-19 were included in the dataset. The repertoires were made available in a free public database intended to serve as a resource for research on the immune response to SARS-CoV-2. Samples came from the ongoing ImmuneRACE study (first 160 participants) plus 1,254 subjects from 6 global collaborators. The sample metadata nearly always contained a de-identified subject ID, COVID-19 status, age in years and sex. Where HLA class I and class II types were available, the types were taken from metadata supplied by the sample provider, not from assay-based typing.

TCRbeta CDR3 regions were amplified from genomic DNA using the immunoSEQ Assay, a bias-controlled multiplex PCR. The authors' pipeline ran thus. Nucleated cell counts per sample were estimated from amplification of reference gene primers within the assay. To quantify the absolute abundance of each unique TCRbeta CDR3 rearrangement, sequence reads were collapsed and filtered. For each sample, productive Simpson clonality was calculated by taking the square root of Simpson's diversity index across productive rearrangements. TCRdb obtained this table from immuneACCESS and retained in-frame rearrangements with V and J assigned. These tables miss some clones; where compared with another copy, unresolved V genes account for less than half of the shortfall, and the remainder is unexplained. V and J calls and clone size are as listed in that table; D and trimming were resolved from the DNA. In this sample the table shows about 220,000 clones, roughly 90% of which occur a single time. Jointly, the top ten make up 2.6% of the sample.

Trimming at the junction amounts to 5 bases on V and 4 bases on J, and the germline ends lie 15 bases apart. Its CDR3 holds 15 amino acids, cysteine through phenylalanine. This entry keeps only the CDR3 DNA: 45 bases, framed from base 1. From the germline V gene (reference sequence), CDR1 is SEHNR and CDR2 is FQNEAQ. Note on this clone: Its antigen is currently not known. Per-nucleotide qualities are absent, and no much larger clonotype sits a single base away.

The investigation overall reported the following: The quantity of clinical and demographic metadata differed by source and by participant and was supplied without curation.

Enrolling through a virtual design, the prospective study's participants ranged in age from roughly 18 to 89 years and lived across roughly 24 United States geographic areas. Cohort assignment in the prospective study relied on participant-reported clinical history from a screening survey and a study questionnaire. Recovered participants in ImmuneRACE Cohort 3 were defined as having two consecutive negative NP/OP PCR tests, clearance from a healthcare professional, or resolution of symptoms. Mobile phlebotomists in the prospective study collected whole blood, serum and a nasopharyngeal or oropharyngeal swab from every participant. Additional blood draws and questionnaires over an approximately 2-month period could optionally be provided by prospective study participants. Before DNA extraction, prospective study blood samples were shipped either frozen or at room temperature.

The sequence joins TRBV7-9 to TRBJ2-1, and possibly TRBD2, on 6 matching bases. The sequenced material came from PBMCs or T cells enriched from blood (not recorded which). The TCR originated in a woman younger than 45 who had recovered from COVID-19. The CDR3 protein is CASSTERVLYNEQFF. The nucleotides read TGTGCCAGCAGCACCGAGCGGGTCCTGTACAATGAGCAGTTCTTC.